This TCR beta chain was identified during a study of chemoradiotherapy in HPV16-positive cancers. About the research overall: Functional T-cell assays on a couple of HPV16-positive patients' cells defined candidate HPV-specific clones and common TCR motifs. Whole-study results and caveats: HPV-responsive T-cell expansion during chemoradiotherapy was linked to improved recurrence-free survival in HPV16-positive patients. Functional assays defining HPV-specific T cells used only a couple of HPV16-positive patients.

Repertoires were generated with immunoSEQ multiplex PCR, while TCRdb's copy carries only in-frame clones and drops some. This sample has about 8,600 clones, with about 83% found just once. For this clone: Its target is unknown.

This CDR3 comprises 14 residues. From germline, CDR1 is MNHEY and CDR2 SVGAGI. J was trimmed by 4 bases and V by 0 bases; bases with no gene match: 2. Repeated repertoire sampling spanned the course of chemoradiotherapy. This specimen was blood, taken from a patient who underwent chemoradiotherapy. The V call is TRBV6-5, the J call TRBJ1-1, with 7 bases that match TRBD1. This clonotype originated in a human donor with HPV-associated anogenital cancer. The CDR3 bases are TGTGCCAGCAGTTACTCTTGGACAGGCACTGAAGCTTTCTTT. Encoded protein: CASSYSWTGTEAFF.